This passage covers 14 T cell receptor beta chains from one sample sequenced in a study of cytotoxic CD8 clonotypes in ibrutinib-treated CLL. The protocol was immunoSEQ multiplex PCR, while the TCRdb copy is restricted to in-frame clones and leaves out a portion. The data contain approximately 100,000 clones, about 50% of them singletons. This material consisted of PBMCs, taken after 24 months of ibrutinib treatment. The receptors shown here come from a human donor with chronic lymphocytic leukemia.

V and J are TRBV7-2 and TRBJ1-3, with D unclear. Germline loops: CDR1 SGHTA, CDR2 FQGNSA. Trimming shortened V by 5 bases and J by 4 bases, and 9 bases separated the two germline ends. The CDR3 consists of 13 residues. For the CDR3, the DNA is TGTGCCAGCAGCACGCTTCCGGGAAACACCATATATTTT. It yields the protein CASSTLPGNTIYF. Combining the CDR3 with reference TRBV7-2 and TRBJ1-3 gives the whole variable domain GAGVSQSPSNKVTEKGKDVELRCDPISGHTALYWYRQSLGQGLEFLIYFQGNSAPDKSGLPSDRFSAERTGGSVSTLTIQRTQQEDSAVYLCASSTLPGNTIYFGEGSWLTVV.

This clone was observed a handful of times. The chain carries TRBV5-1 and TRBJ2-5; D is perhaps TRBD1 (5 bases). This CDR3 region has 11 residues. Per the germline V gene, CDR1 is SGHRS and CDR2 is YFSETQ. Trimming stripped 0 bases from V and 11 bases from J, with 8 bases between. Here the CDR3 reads CASSLEGQQYF. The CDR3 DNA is TGCGCCAGCAGCTTGGAAGGACAACAGTACTTC.

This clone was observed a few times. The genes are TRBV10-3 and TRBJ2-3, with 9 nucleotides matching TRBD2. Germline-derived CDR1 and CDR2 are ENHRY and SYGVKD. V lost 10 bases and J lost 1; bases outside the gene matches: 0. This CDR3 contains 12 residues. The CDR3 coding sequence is TGTGCCACTAGCGGGGGCACAGATACGCAGTATTTT. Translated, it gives CATSGGTDTQYF.

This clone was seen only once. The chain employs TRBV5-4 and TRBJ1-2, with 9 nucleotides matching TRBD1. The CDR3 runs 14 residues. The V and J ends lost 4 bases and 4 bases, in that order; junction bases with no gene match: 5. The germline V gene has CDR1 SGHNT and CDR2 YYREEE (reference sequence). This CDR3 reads CASSQQGASYGYTF. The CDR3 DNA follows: TGTGCCAGCAGCCAACAGGGGGCCAGCTATGGCTACACCTTC.

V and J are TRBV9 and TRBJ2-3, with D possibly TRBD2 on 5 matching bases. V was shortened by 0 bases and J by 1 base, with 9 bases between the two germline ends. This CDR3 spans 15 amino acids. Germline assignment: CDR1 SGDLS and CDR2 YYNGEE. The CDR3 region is CASSVGELRTDTQYF. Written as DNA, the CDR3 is TGTGCCAGCAGCGTAGGGGAGCTCCGCACAGATACGCAGTATTTT.

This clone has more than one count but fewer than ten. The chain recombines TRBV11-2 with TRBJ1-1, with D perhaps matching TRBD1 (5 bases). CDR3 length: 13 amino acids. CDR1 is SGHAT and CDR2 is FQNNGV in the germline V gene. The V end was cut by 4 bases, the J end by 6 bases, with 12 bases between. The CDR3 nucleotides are TGTGCCAGCAGCTCACCTCTGGGGCCTGAAGCTTTCTTT. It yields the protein CASSSPLGPEAFF.

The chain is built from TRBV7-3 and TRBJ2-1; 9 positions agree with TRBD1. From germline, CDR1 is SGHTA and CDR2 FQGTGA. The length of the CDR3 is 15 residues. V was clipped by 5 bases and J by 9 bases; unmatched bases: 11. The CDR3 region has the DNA TGTGCCAGCAGCCGTTCCGGGACAGGGAAAACTGAGCAGTTCTTC. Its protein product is CASSRSGTGKTEQFF.

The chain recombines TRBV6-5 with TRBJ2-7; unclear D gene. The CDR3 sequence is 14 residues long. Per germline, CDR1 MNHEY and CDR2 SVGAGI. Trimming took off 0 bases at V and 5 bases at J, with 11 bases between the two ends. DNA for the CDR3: TGTGCCAGCAGTTACTCTTTAGCTACGGACGAGCAGTACTTC. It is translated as CASSYSLATDEQYF.

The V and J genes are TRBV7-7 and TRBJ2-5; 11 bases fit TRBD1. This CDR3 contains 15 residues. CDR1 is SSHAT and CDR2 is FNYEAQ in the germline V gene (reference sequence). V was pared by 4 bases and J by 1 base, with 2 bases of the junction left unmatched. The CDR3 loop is CASSSGTGGQETQYF. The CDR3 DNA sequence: TGTGCCAGCAGCTCCGGGACAGGGGGCCAAGAGACCCAGTACTTC.

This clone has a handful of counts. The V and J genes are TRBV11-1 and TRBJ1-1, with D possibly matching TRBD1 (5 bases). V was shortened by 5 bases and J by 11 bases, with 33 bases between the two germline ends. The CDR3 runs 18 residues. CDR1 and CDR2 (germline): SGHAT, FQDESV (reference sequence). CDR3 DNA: TGTGCCAGCAGCGAACCTGGCCGCGGGACGGGTGCAAAAATAGTGGCTTTCTTT. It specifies CASSEPGRGTGAKIVAFF.

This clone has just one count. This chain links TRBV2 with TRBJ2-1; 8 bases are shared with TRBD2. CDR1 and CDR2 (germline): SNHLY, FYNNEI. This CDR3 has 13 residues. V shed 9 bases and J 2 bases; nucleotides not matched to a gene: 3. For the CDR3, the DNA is TGTGCCAGTCGGGGGGGAACCTACAATGAGCAGTTCTTC. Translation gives CASRGGTYNEQFF.

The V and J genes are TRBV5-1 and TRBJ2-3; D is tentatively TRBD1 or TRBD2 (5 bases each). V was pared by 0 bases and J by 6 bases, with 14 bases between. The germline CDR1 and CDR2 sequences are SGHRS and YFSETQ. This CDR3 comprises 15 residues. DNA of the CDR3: TGCGCCAGCAGCTTGGGTACAGGCGAGGGGGATACGCAGTATTTT. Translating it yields CASSLGTGEGDTQYF.

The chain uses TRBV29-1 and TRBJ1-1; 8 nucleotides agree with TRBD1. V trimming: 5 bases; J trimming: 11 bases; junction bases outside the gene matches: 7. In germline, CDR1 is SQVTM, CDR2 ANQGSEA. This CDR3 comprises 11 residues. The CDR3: CSVLTGEAAFF. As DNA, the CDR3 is TGCAGCGTTTTGACAGGGGAGGCGGCTTTCTTT.

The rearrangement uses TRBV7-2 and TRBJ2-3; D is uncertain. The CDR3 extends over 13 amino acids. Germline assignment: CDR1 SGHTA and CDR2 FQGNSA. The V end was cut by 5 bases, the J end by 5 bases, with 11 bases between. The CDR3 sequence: CASSARPRDTQYF. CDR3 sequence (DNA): TGTGCCAGCAGCGCCCGACCTCGAGATACGCAGTATTTT.